These 22 T cell receptor beta chains came from one sample sequenced in a study of blood T cells in healthy people across ages (dated by TCRdb to between 2014 and 2017). Library creation used 5' RACE. Sequenced on an Illumina HiSeq 2500. A second roughly 7 to 12 cycle PCR used a sample-barcoded 5' primer and a J-beta primer mix. Clones were called with MiXCR by TCRdb after fastp trimmed the public reads at Q25, and only in-frame beta chains were retained. Rows with one shared CDR3 protein collapse into an entry with the most common genes and DNA. In this sample the table shows 700,000 to 950,000 distinct CDR3 sequences, approximately 39% of which occur a single time. Together, the top ten hold under 25% of the sample. Material for sequencing was blood. The source of these receptors is a woman aged 55-70 years in good health.

Turning to this clonotype: This may be a read error, as it is one base from a much larger clone. V and J are TRBV7-3 and TRBJ2-1, with 8 bases identical to TRBD2. The last part of the DNA fits TRBJ2-7 better; the J call may be wrong. CDR3 size: 14 residues. The germline V gene has CDR1 SGHTA and CDR2 FQGTGA. The CDR3 here is CASSTSGSYNEQYF. Here the CDR3 DNA reads TGTGCCAGCAGCACTAGCGGCTCCTACAATGAGCAGTACTTC.

The V and J genes are TRBV7-2 and TRBJ2-1; 8 bases line up with TRBD2. The germline gives CDR1 SGHTA, CDR2 FQGNSA. The CDR3 is made up of 16 amino acids. Trimming removed 4 bases from V and 2 bases from J; junction bases left unmatched: 7. CDR3 DNA: TGTGCCAGCAGCTGGGGTCCGGGACTAGCCTACAATGAGCAGTTCTTC. Translating gives CASSWGPGLAYNEQFF.

Concerning this clonotype: This may come from a read error, since a much larger clone is one base off. The chain joins TRBV5-5 to TRBJ2-5; possibly TRBD1 for D (5 bases). V lost 4 bases to trimming and J lost 2 bases, with 15 bases between them. This CDR3 comprises 15 residues. The germline V gene encodes CDR1 SGHKS and CDR2 YYEKEE (reference sequence). For the CDR3, the DNA is TGTGCCAGCAGCGAGACAGTGGTCATTCAAGAGACCCAGTACTTC. This gives the protein CASSETVVIQETQYF.

The chain employs TRBV5-1 and TRBJ2-7; 13 nucleotides align to TRBD2. CDR1 SGHRS and CDR2 YFSETQ come from the germline V gene. V shed 0 bases, J shed 4 bases, and the junction held 16 bases outside the gene matches. CDR3 length: 20 residues. For the CDR3, the DNA is TGCGCCAGCAGCTTGGACCGGCCCGGGACTAGCGGGAATCGTATGTACGAGCAGTACTTC. Translation: CASSLDRPGTSGNRMYEQYF.

A few counts support this clonotype. CDR3 protein: CASSSRGASYEQYF. The CDR3 DNA follows: TGTGCCAGCAGCTCGAGGGGGGCGTCCTACGAGCAGTACTTC. The chain uses TRBV16 and TRBJ2-7; D possibly matches TRBD1 or TRBD2 (6 bases each). The germline CDR1 and CDR2 sequences are KGHSY and FQNENV. V dropped 5 bases and J dropped 1 base, with 12 bases sitting between them. CDR3 length equals 14 residues.

The gene calls are TRBV10-1 and TRBJ2-7, with 8 bases fitting TRBD2. The CDR3 runs 17 residues. After removal of 3 bases from V and 1 base from J, the junction contained 11 bases not matched to a gene. Germline values: CDR1 WNHNN, CDR2 SYGVQD (reference sequence). CDR3 loop: CASSDHSGGAWSYEQYF. The CDR3 DNA reads TGCGCCAGCAGTGACCACTCCGGGGGGGCGTGGTCCTACGAGCAGTACTTC.

This chain uses TRBV7-3 with TRBJ1-1; no clear D. The CDR3 has 13 residues. V was shortened by 1 base and J by 1 base, with 4 bases between the two germline ends. Germline loops: CDR1 SGHTA, CDR2 FQGTGA. CDR3 DNA sequence: TGTGCCAGCAGCTTAAGACAGAACACTGAAGCTTTCTTT. Its protein is CASSLRQNTEAFF.

This clonotype has only one observation. The chain is built from TRBV6-1 and TRBJ2-5; 9 positions match TRBD2. The CDR3 covers 18 residues. Trimming at V came to 6 bases and at J to 5 bases, leaving 19 bases not matched to a gene. Germline V gives CDR1 MNHNS, CDR2 SASEGT. CDR3 in DNA: TGTGCCAGCAGGCAAACCAATACCGGGACTAGCTTGGAGGAGACCCAGTACTTC. Translating it yields CASRQTNTGTSLEETQYF.

The chain uses TRBV7-8 and TRBJ2-3; D ambiguous. CDR1 is SGHVS, CDR2 FQNEAQ, per germline. There are 14 residues in the CDR3. V gave up 1 base and J gave up 10 bases, with 15 bases separating them. CDR3: CASSLDVKGNAQYF. Written as DNA, the CDR3 is TGTGCCAGCAGCTTAGATGTTAAAGGAAACGCGCAGTATTTT.

The rearrangement links TRBV6-2 or TRBV6-3 to TRBJ2-1; 8 bases line up with TRBD2. There are 14 residues in the CDR3. J lost 6 bases, V lost 8 bases, and 9 bases had no gene match. Germline assignment: CDR1 MNHEY and CDR2 SVGEGT. CDR3 nucleotides: TGTGCCAGCCTTAGAAGCGGGAGTGGCAATGAGCAGTTCTTC. It specifies CASLRSGSGNEQFF.

This rearrangement joins TRBV21-1 to TRBJ2-1; the table's D call of TRBD2 was not tested on the DNA. TRBV21-1 constitutes a pseudogene. This CDR3 is built from 16 residues. CDR3 amino acids: CASPQYSSGTYNEQFF. Written as DNA, the CDR3 is TGTGCCAGCCCCCAATATTCTAGCGGGACCTACAATGAGCAGTTCTTC.

The J gene is TRBJ2-3, the V gene TRBV20-1, with D possibly matching TRBD2 (7 bases). Germline assignment: CDR1 DFQATT and CDR2 SNEGSKA (reference sequence). The CDR3 contains 12 residues. The CDR3: CMGGPSTDTQYF. In DNA form, the CDR3 reads TGCATGGGGGGGCCTAGCACAGATACGCAGTATTTT.

A few counts support this clonotype. The rearrangement uses TRBV29-1 and TRBJ1-2; tentative D call: TRBD1 (5 bases). With 6 bases removed from V and 8 bases from J, the gap between germline ends came to 16 bases. The V gene's germline CDR1 is SQVTM and CDR2 ANQGSEA. The CDR3 contains 12 residues. CDR3 protein: CSVREVGPGYTF. The CDR3 DNA follows: TGCAGCGTACGTGAAGTGGGGCCGGGCTACACCTTC.

To note about this clonotype: A much larger clone lies one base from this, so it may be a read error. The chain has TRBV11-2 and TRBJ1-2; TRBD1 aligns across 7 bases. The CDR3 length is 13 residues. V gave up 4 bases and J gave up 3 bases; unmatched junction bases: 2. Germline lookup yields CDR1 SGHAT and CDR2 FQNNGV. The CDR3 protein is CASSSGQDYGYTF. The DNA of the CDR3 is TGTGCCAGCAGCTCCGGACAGGACTATGGCTACACCTTC.

The sample holds a few counts of this clonotype. The V and J genes are TRBV6-2 or TRBV6-3 and TRBJ2-1, with 7 bases that match TRBD2. Germline values: CDR1 MNHEY, CDR2 SVGEGT. This CDR3 spans 18 amino acids. V lost 2 bases to trimming and J lost 5 bases; unmatched junction nucleotides: 15. CDR3 loop: CASSYDVVVGRGNNEQFF. In DNA, the CDR3 is TGTGCCAGCAGTTACGATGTGGTCGTGGGGAGGGGCAACAATGAGCAGTTCTTC.

Ten or more counts support this clonotype. The chain couples TRBV5-1 to TRBJ2-5; 9 nucleotides align to TRBD2. CDR1 and CDR2 (germline): SGHRS, YFSETQ. The CDR3 length is 15 residues. The V segment lost 0 bases and the J segment 5 bases; nucleotides outside the gene matches: 5. CDR3 amino acids: CASSLGSGGAETQYF. The CDR3 nucleotides read TGCGCCAGCAGCTTGGGTAGCGGGGGCGCGGAGACCCAGTACTTC.

This clonotype has just a few counts. This chain uses TRBV28 with TRBJ2-7, with D possibly TRBD2 on 5 matching bases. Germline CDR1 and CDR2: MDHEN and SYDVKM. The CDR3 has 11 residues. Trimming stripped 8 bases from V and 3 bases from J, with 8 bases between. CDR3 sequence: CASLANYEQYF. The CDR3 region has the DNA TGTGCCAGCCTAGCAAACTACGAGCAGTACTTC. Supplemented by reference TRBV28 and TRBJ2-7, the full variable domain reads DVKVTQSSRYLVKRTGEKVFLECVQDMDHENMFWYRQDPGLGLRLIYFSYDVKMKEKGDIPEGYSVSREKKERFSLILESASTNQTSMYLCASLANYEQYFGPGTRLTVT.

The chain uses TRBV20-1 and TRBJ2-1; tentative D call: TRBD2 (6 bases). The V end lost 3 bases, the J end lost 7 bases, and 22 bases lay between the germline ends. The CDR3 has 16 residues. CDR1 is DFQATT and CDR2 is SNEGSKA in the germline V gene (reference sequence). The CDR3 region is CSARPYDVGGSNEQFF. CDR3 sequence (DNA): TGCAGTGCTAGGCCCTATGATGTGGGGGGATCAAATGAGCAGTTCTTC.

The V call is TRBV20-1, the J call TRBJ2-7; D unclear. This CDR3 spans 13 amino acids. Trimming took 6 bases from V and 6 from J, leaving 18 bases between them. Germline V CDR1 and CDR2: DFQATT, SNEGSKA (reference sequence). The CDR3 loop reads CSAAQAALVEQYF. CDR3 bases: TGCAGTGCGGCCCAGGCGGCGCTTGTCGAGCAGTACTTC.

Only a few counts were recorded for this clonotype. The chain couples TRBV7-3 to TRBJ2-1; 8 bases map to TRBD2. CDR3 size: 15 residues. After removal of 5 bases from V and 3 bases from J, the junction contained 6 bases not matched to a gene. Germline values: CDR1 SGHTA, CDR2 FQGTGA. The DNA for the CDR3 is TGTGCCAGCAGCCTCAGGGGACTAGACTACAATGAGCAGTTCTTC. This gives the protein CASSLRGLDYNEQFF. Supplemented by reference TRBV7-3 and TRBJ2-1, the full variable domain reads GAGVSQTPSNKVTEKGKYVELRCDPISGHTALYWYRQSLGQGPEFLIYFQGTGAADDSGLPNDRFFAVRPEGSVSTLKIQRTERGDSAVYLCASSLRGLDYNEQFFGPGTRLTVL.

The V gene is TRBV30, the J gene TRBJ2-1, with 8 bases lining up with TRBD2. V dropped 8 bases and J dropped 4; count of bases not matched to a gene: 7. Germline V CDR1 and CDR2: GTSNPN, SVGIG (reference sequence). The CDR3 runs 13 residues. CDR3 amino acids: CAVRSGEYNEQFF. CDR3 sequence (DNA): TGTGCCGTCCGTAGCGGGGAGTACAATGAGCAGTTCTTC.

The J gene is TRBJ2-1, the V gene TRBV24-1, with 8 bases lining up with TRBD2. CDR1 and CDR2 (germline): KGHDR, SFDVKD. V shed 7 bases, J shed 8 bases, and the junction held 12 bases outside the gene matches. This CDR3 spans 15 amino acids. The CDR3 bases are TGTGCCACCAGGCCCGGAGCGGGAGAAGGCTATGAGCAGTTCTTC. Protein: CATRPGAGEGYEQFF.